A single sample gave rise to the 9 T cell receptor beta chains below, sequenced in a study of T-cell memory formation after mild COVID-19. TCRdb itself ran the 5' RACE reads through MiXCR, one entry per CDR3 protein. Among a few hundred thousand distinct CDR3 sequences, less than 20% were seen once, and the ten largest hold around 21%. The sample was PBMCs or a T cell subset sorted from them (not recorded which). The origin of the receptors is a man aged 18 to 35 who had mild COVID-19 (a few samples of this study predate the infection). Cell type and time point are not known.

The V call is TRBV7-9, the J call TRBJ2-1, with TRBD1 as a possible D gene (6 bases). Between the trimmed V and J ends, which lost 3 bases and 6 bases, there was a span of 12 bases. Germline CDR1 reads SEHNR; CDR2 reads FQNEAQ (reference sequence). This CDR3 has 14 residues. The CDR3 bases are TGTGCCAGCAGCTTGGAGACAGGTTTCAATGAGCAGTTCTTC. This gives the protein CASSLETGFNEQFF.

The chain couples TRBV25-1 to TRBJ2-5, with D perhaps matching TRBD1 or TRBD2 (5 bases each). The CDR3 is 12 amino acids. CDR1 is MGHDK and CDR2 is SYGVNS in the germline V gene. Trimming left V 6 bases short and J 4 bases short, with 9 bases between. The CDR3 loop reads CASRRGRETQYF. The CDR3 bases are TGTGCCAGCAGGAGGGGACGAGAGACCCAGTACTTC.

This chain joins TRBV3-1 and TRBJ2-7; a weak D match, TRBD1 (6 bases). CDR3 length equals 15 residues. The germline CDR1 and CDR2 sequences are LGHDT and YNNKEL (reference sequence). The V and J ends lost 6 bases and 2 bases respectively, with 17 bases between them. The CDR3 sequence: CASSVGFTGPYEQYF. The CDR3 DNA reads TGTGCCAGCAGTGTCGGGTTTACAGGGCCCTACGAGCAGTACTTC.

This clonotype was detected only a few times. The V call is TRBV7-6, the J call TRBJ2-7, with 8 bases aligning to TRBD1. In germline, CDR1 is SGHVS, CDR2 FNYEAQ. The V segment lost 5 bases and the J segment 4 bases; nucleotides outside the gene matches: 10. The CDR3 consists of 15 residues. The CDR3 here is CASSEGQGALYEQYF. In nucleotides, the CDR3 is TGTGCCAGCAGCGAGGGGCAGGGGGCGTTGTACGAGCAGTACTTC.

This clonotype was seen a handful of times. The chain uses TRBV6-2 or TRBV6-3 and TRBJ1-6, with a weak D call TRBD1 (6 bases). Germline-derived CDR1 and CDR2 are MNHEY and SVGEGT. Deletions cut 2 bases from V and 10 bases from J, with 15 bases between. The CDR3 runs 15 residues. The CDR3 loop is CASSYRGSQGSPLHF. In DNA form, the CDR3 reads TGTGCCAGCAGTTACAGGGGCAGCCAGGGGTCACCCCTCCACTTT.

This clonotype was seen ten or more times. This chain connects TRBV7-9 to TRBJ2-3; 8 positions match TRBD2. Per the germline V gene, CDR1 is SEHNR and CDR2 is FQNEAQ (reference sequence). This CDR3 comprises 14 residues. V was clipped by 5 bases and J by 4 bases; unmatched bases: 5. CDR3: CASSAGLAPDTQYF. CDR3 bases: TGTGCCAGCAGCGCTGGACTAGCACCAGATACGCAGTATTTT.

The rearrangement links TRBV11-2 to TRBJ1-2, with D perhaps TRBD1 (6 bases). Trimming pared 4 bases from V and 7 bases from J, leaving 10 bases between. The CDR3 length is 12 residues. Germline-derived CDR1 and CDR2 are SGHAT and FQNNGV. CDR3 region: CASSSGQRGYTF. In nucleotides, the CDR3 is TGTGCCAGCAGCTCTGGACAGCGTGGCTACACCTTC.

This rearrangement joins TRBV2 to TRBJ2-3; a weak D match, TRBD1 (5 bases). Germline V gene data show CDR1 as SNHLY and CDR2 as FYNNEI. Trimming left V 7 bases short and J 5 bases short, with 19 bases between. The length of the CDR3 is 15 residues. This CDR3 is CASTGTQAEEDTQYF. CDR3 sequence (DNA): TGTGCCAGCACGGGCACACAGGCCGAGGAAGATACGCAGTATTTT.

The CDR3 bases are TGTGCCAGCCGGACGGAGGCACAGGGTCCTTGGGAGCTGTTTTTT. Protein sequence: CASRTEAQGPWELFF. The J gene is TRBJ2-2, the V gene TRBV27, with D tentatively TRBD1 (6 bases). Germline V gives CDR1 MNHEY, CDR2 SMNVEV (reference sequence). The V end lost 8 bases, the J end lost 9 bases, and 22 bases lay between the germline ends. CDR3 size: 15 residues.